This T cell receptor (beta chain) was captured in a study of shared clonotypes between healthy human individuals. Germline lookup yields CDR1 MNHEY and CDR2 SMNVEV (reference sequence). V was pared by 6 bases and J by 2 bases, with 6 bases of the junction left unmatched. The CDR3 runs to 15 residues. This clone was seen just once. Its antigen is as yet unknown. Sequencing was performed with immunoSEQ multiplex PCR; in TCRdb, only in-frame clones are kept and a portion is missing. The repertoire holds about 2 million clones, with around 96% as singletons. Cells designated naive CD8 were CD45RO-negative and were positively selected for CCR7, with terminally differentiated effector memory CD45RA+ cells excluded. There were no recent acute infections or vaccinations among the donors, who were healthy HIV-negative adults. The study, taken as a whole, reports: Genetic and exposure-history diversity was limited by the few donors. Four donors shared approximately 5% of their naive CD4 clonotypes.

The chain carries TRBV27 and TRBJ1-5; TRBD1 matches 8 bases. This TCR came from a man between 18 and 35 years old in good health. Sequencing was carried out using naive CD8+ T cells sorted from blood. This CDR3 is CASSPSTGGNQPQHF. CDR3 DNA sequence: TGTGCCAGCAGCCCCTCGACAGGGGGCAATCAGCCCCAGCATTTT.